Shown below are 20 T cell receptor beta chains from a single sample sequenced in a study of T cell changes during pregnancy in multiple sclerosis (dated by TCRdb to between 2018 and 2021). The library came from the immunoSEQ multiplex PCR assay. Drawn from immuneACCESS, this table holds only the in-frame rearrangements with V and J called that TCRdb kept. Clones are partly lost; checked studies trace under half to an unresolved V gene and leave the rest unexplained. Here the sample has approximately 48,000 clones; around 90% occur a single time. Approximately 3% of the sample is held by the ten biggest clonotypes. The sample in question was CD8+ T cells from peripheral blood mononuclear cells, obtained before pregnancy. These receptors were obtained from a female donor with multiple sclerosis, enrolled in a pregnancy study.

This rearrangement joins TRBV11-1 to TRBJ2-7; D is unresolved. CDR1 and CDR2 from the germline V gene are SGHAT and FQDESV (reference sequence). This CDR3 is built from 12 residues. Trimming stripped 5 bases from V and 6 bases from J, with 11 bases between. The CDR3 DNA reads TGTGCCAGCAGCCGCATCGGCGGCGAGCAGTACTTC. Protein: CASSRIGGEQYF.

The rearrangement links TRBV29-1 to TRBJ1-4; 10 bases align to TRBD1. Germline assignment: CDR1 SQVTM and CDR2 ANQGSEA. The CDR3 is 16 amino acids. V lost 0 bases to trimming and J lost 5 bases; unmatched junction nucleotides: 6. CDR3 amino acids: CSVEDPGQGKNEKLFF. CDR3 nucleotide sequence: TGCAGCGTTGAAGACCCGGGACAGGGGAAGAATGAAAAACTGTTTTTT.

The CDR3 spells CASSPNQPQHF. Written as DNA, the CDR3 is TGTGCCAGCAGCCCGAATCAGCCCCAGCATTTT. This chain connects TRBV21-1 to TRBJ1-5. TRBV21-1 has pseudogene status. The CDR3 sequence is 11 residues long.

The V gene is TRBV6-6, the J gene TRBJ1-1, with TRBD1 as a possible D gene (6 bases). The CDR3 is 13 amino acids. V lost 5 bases to trimming and J lost 5 bases, with 12 bases between them. In germline, CDR1 is MNHNY, CDR2 SVGAGI (reference sequence). Written as DNA, the CDR3 is TGTGCCAGCAGTGCCCCAGGGGATACTGAAGCTTTCTTT. It translates to CASSAPGDTEAFF.

The CDR3 bases are TGTGCCAGCAGCTTAGTGTTAGGGGAATGGAACGAGCAGTACTTC. As protein: CASSLVLGEWNEQYF. This chain connects TRBV7-9 to TRBJ2-7, with D maybe TRBD1 (5 bases). V dropped 1 base and J dropped 5 bases, with 15 bases sitting between them. Germline V CDR1 and CDR2: SEHNR, FQNEAQ (reference sequence). This CDR3 is built from 15 residues.

The V and J genes are TRBV6-4 and TRBJ2-3; 12 bases align to TRBD1. CDR3 length equals 18 residues. Germline V CDR1 and CDR2: MRHNA, SNTAGT. Germline trimming cut 0 bases from V and 3 bases from J; bases unmatched to any gene: 7. The CDR3 sequence: CASSDSPPGQGATDTQYF. CDR3 DNA: TGTGCCAGCAGTGACTCACCGCCGGGACAGGGGGCGACAGATACGCAGTATTTT.

This clone was counted once. The V gene is TRBV4-1, the J gene TRBJ2-2, with D unclear. The CDR3 covers 14 residues. CDR1 is MGHRA, CDR2 YSYEKL, per germline. V was cut by 4 bases and J by 5 bases, with 11 bases left in between. CDR3: CASSPAIRTGELFF. CDR3 nucleotides: TGCGCCAGCAGCCCCGCTATACGGACCGGGGAGCTGTTTTTT.

This sequence joins TRBV19 and TRBJ2-5; TRBD1 aligns across 9 bases. V lost 5 bases, J lost 0 bases, and 4 bases stayed unmatched. Germline V gene lookup returns CDR1 LNHDA and CDR2 SQIVND (reference sequence). There are 15 residues in the CDR3. DNA of the CDR3: TGTGCCAGTAGTCTCCGGGACAGGGACCAAGAGACCCAGTACTTC. This translates into CASSLRDRDQETQYF.

V usage is TRBV4-3 and J usage is TRBJ2-1, with D perhaps matching TRBD1 (5 bases). Germline-derived CDR1 and CDR2 are LGHNA and YSLEER. Trimming took 0 bases from V and 0 from J, leaving 12 bases between them. This CDR3 spans 17 amino acids. CDR3 amino acids: CASSQEFRVSSYNEQFF. CDR3 sequence (DNA): TGCGCCAGCAGCCAAGAGTTCAGGGTGAGCTCCTACAATGAGCAGTTCTTC.

The chain employs TRBV6-1 and TRBJ2-3, with 11 bases matching TRBD2. This CDR3 region has 17 residues. The junction had 5 bases not matched to a gene; V was cut back by 1 base and J by 2 bases. Germline CDR1 is MNHNS and CDR2 is SASEGT. Here the CDR3 DNA reads TGTGCCAGCAGTGAAGGTCTAGCGGGGGGAATCACAGATACGCAGTATTTT. Its protein product is CASSEGLAGGITDTQYF.

The J gene is TRBJ2-5, the V gene TRBV25-1; D unresolved. Trimming stripped 0 bases from V and 5 bases from J, with 16 bases between. The CDR3 is 16 amino acids. Germline V gene lookup returns CDR1 MGHDK and CDR2 SYGVNS. CDR3 DNA: TGTGCCAGCAGTGAATACCCCGCGGCTCCCACGGAGACCCAGTACTTC. It translates to CASSEYPAAPTETQYF.

The V and J genes are TRBV7-3 and TRBJ2-1; 12 nucleotides agree with TRBD1. Germline CDR1 reads SGHTA; CDR2 reads FQGTGA. This CDR3 spans 19 amino acids. V shed 1 base and J 6 bases; nucleotides not matched to a gene: 13. The CDR3 DNA reads as TGTGCCAGCAGCTTAAGGCCCTCTGGGGGACAGGGGGCGTCCAATGAGCAGTTCTTC. It encodes CASSLRPSGGQGASNEQFF.

The J gene is TRBJ2-2, the V gene TRBV28; 8 nucleotides agree with TRBD2. The length of the CDR3 is 16 residues. Unmatched junction bases numbered 9, after V lost 5 bases and J lost 4 bases. Germline V gives CDR1 MDHEN, CDR2 SYDVKM. CDR3 coding DNA: TGTGCCAGCAGTCGAAGTGTGGCGGGGGGCACCGGGGAGCTGTTTTTT. Translating gives CASSRSVAGGTGELFF.

The chain employs TRBV15 and TRBJ2-5, with 8 bases lining up with TRBD1. The DNA matches TRBJ2-7 better at its end, which makes the J call doubtful. This CDR3 has 16 amino acids. Per the germline V gene, CDR1 is LNHNV and CDR2 is YYDKDF (reference sequence). The CDR3: CATSRYSGGFSDEQYF. As DNA, the CDR3 is TGTGCCACCAGCAGATACTCAGGGGGCTTTTCCGACGAGCAGTACTTC.

To note about this clone: The sample carries other DNA sequences with the same CDR3. The CDR3 nucleotides read TGTGCCAGCAGCTTTTGGGGGACTAGCGGGGGTGGTTCCTACAATGAGCAGTTCTTC. Translated, it gives CASSFWGTSGGGSYNEQFF. V gene TRBV7-3 combines with J gene TRBJ2-1; 14 bases are a match to TRBD2. The CDR3 has 19 amino acids. V gave up 3 bases and J gave up 1 base; unmatched junction bases: 8. The germline gives CDR1 SGHTA, CDR2 FQGTGA.

The J gene is TRBJ2-7, the V gene TRBV7-6, with D possibly being TRBD1 (6 bases). The germline gives CDR1 SGHVS, CDR2 FNYEAQ. The germline V and J ends were trimmed by 5 bases and 0 bases, with 11 bases remaining between them. CDR3 length: 14 amino acids. CDR3 nucleotide sequence: TGTGCCAGCAGCGGGGACACCGACTCCTACGAGCAGTACTTC. Protein product: CASSGDTDSYEQYF.

The chain joins TRBV20-1 to TRBJ1-1, with D hard to call. The CDR3 contains 10 residues. The germline CDR1 and CDR2 sequences are DFQATT and SNEGSKA (reference sequence). Here the CDR3 reads CLGSHTEAFF. In nucleotides, the CDR3 is TGCTTGGGGAGCCACACTGAAGCTTTCTTT.

The CDR3 coding sequence is TGTGCCAGCACCCCCGGACAGGGGAACACTGAAGCTTTCTTT. Translated, it gives CASTPGQGNTEAFF. The chain uses TRBV27 and TRBJ1-1; TRBD1 matches at 8 bases. With 7 bases clipped from V and 1 base from J, the junction kept 5 bases outside the gene matches. CDR1 and CDR2 from the germline V gene are MNHEY and SMNVEV (reference sequence). This CDR3 region has 14 residues.

This clone was detected a few times. The rearrangement uses TRBV7-9 and TRBJ1-1; 7 positions agree with TRBD1. The CDR3 extends over 15 amino acids. The V gene's germline CDR1 is SEHNR and CDR2 FQNEAQ (reference sequence). Trimming cost V 1 base and J 5 bases; bases outside gene matches: 7. CDR3: CASSLVPSQGTEAFF. The CDR3, as DNA: TGTGCCAGCAGCTTAGTACCATCACAGGGGACTGAAGCTTTCTTT.

The table lists this clone with a few counts. The chain links TRBV6-1 to TRBJ2-2, with D hard to call. V shed 4 bases and J shed 4 bases, with 13 bases lying between them. Germline V gives CDR1 MNHNS, CDR2 SASEGT. This CDR3 comprises 15 residues. CDR3 region: CASSAQVGTTGELFF. As DNA, the CDR3 is TGTGCCAGCAGTGCCCAAGTCGGTACCACCGGGGAGCTGTTTTTT.